This T cell receptor (beta chain) was sequenced for a study of T cells in Graves' hyperthyroidism and ophthalmopathy. The study, taken as a whole, reports: Ophthalmopathy got predicted by the model a median about six months before its onset.

The CDR3 is 13 amino acids. V lost 5 bases to trimming and J lost 7 bases; unmatched junction nucleotides: 6. Germline lookup yields CDR1 SGHTA and CDR2 FQGNSA. RNA transcripts served as the template for amplifying TCR beta CDR3 regions. First-round RT-PCR with HTBI primers amplified the TCR CDR3 region. TCRdb re-called the multiplex PCR reads with MiXCR, one entry per CDR3 protein. The sample holds about 580,000 distinct CDR3 sequences, about 15% seen once. The study enrolled patients aged 18 to 65 with newly diagnosed hyperthyroidism of under 2 months' duration. The table lists this clonotype with many counts. No antigen is known for it.

This TCR was sampled from a woman in her twenties or thirties with Graves' hyperthyroidism that later progressed to Graves' ophthalmopathy. This sequence joins TRBV7-2 and TRBJ2-3, with 7 bases fitting TRBD2. Input material: blood. In nucleotides, the CDR3 is TGTGCCAGCAGCACTAGCGAGCGCAATACGCAGTATTTT. Translated: CASSTSERNTQYF.